The following is a T cell receptor beta chain sequence with its context. The antigen it recognizes is unknown. It has no much larger one-base neighbor in the sample; base qualities were not kept. The cohort comprised some 700 healthy bone marrow donors. At the time of sampling, all cohort members were nominally healthy, though unrecorded immune exposures were likely present. The donor was CMV seronegative and was included in the group of over 300 seronegative cohort members. A peripheral blood sample was provided by each donor, and peripheral blood mononuclear cells were used for TCR beta sequencing. The Qiagen DNeasy Blood Extraction Kit was used to extract genomic DNA from the blood cell samples. Libraries were built with the immunoSEQ multiplex PCR assay. For the multiplex PCR, a mixture combining 60 forward primers for TCR Vbeta segments and 13 reverse primers for TCR Jbeta segments was used. Amplification of the CDR3 region of rearranged TCR beta genes was performed with a multiplex PCR assay on genomic DNA. Amplified TCR beta libraries were sequenced as 87-base-pair reads on the Illumina HiSeq System. The study's processing was this. In a later analysis, 77 million or so unique TCR beta chains were counted across the 666 repertoires, and around 10 million of these chains were shared by at least two donors. To remove PCR and sequencing errors, raw reads were error-corrected and collapsed into unique sequences using a nearest-neighbor algorithm that merged closely related sequences. V, D and J gene segments were assigned by aligning CDR3 sequences to IMGT reference sequences. For a sequence to be retained, a match of at least six nucleotides was required to both a V gene segment and a J gene segment. Rearrangements were called productive when the CDR3 lacked stop codons and stayed in frame with V and J; all others were non-productive. CDR3 was defined according to IMGT convention as the region running from the second conserved V-encoded cysteine to the conserved J-encoded phenylalanine. Sequences without an unambiguous match to a single V gene segment were excluded from the earlier analysis of a few hundred of the donors. In an earlier analysis of a few hundred of the donors, a V segment was called functional when productive rearrangements were above 56.7%, and segregating when the standard deviation between donors exceeded 5%. A statistical classification framework was developed to diagnose cytomegalovirus status using the catalog of TCR beta chain sequences. V and J gene assignment, in a later analysis, came from comparing TCR nucleotide sequences with IMGT/GENE-DB human TR gene sequences. A later analysis assigned CDR3 sequences and most-parsimonious VDJ recombination scenarios with the TCRdist pipeline. In a later analysis, each TCR beta chain was defined by its CDR3 amino acid sequence together with its V-gene family, and reads lacking a unique V-gene family were excluded. To address suspected cross-contamination and a sequencing artifact, a later analysis removed 450 to 700 highly shared, low-generation-probability nucleotide sequences. In a later analysis, a clonal expansion index for each public chain was calculated from normalized within-repertoire ranks of inferred template counts. Generation probabilities in a later analysis came from a VDJ recombination model fitted to out-of-frame rearrangements, and those results were checked against IGoR. In a later analysis, hypergeometric tests were used to score TCR-TCR, TCR-HLA and TCR-CMV co-occurrence, with a repertoire-size bias correction applied to TCR pairs. False discovery rates were estimated in a later analysis by permuting HLA or CMV assignments 20 times. A later analysis grouped co-occurring TCRs with DBSCAN, adding TCRdist sequence similarity when clustering within HLA-allele-positive subsets. Repertoires with fewer than 30,000 or more than 120,000 public chains, plus five repertoires with anomalous nucleotide sharing, were excluded from co-occurrence clustering. This is the immuneACCESS table as TCRdb keeps it, with only in-frame sequences that have V and J called. A part of the clones is gone; compared with another copy, unresolved V genes explain less than half, and the rest is unexplained. The V and J calls and clone size come from that table; D and trimming were worked out from the DNA. In all, the sample holds roughly 100,000 clones, and 70% to 85% of those were seen once. The ten largest make up approximately 3.8% of the sample.

The data originate from a study of cytomegalovirus exposure and HLA in healthy donors (dated by TCRdb to about 2017). About the full investigation: In an earlier analysis of 587 of the donors, 250 to 300 Gb of sequence data and 120 million or so unique TCR beta sequences from roughly 180 million T cells were reported. To decide whether each TCR beta V gene segment behaved as functional or pseudogenic, an earlier analysis of some 570 of the donors relied on high-throughput TCR beta sequencing. A later genetic analysis took genome-wide SNP genotypes for about three fifths of the 666 donors and used that subset as a discovery cohort. The study used immunosequencing to profile the T cell repertoires of approximately 690 subjects and linked those repertoires to cytomegalovirus serostatus. Typing coverage varied by locus: roughly 629-640 donors for A, B, C, DRB1 and DQB1; more than 500 for DQA1; 606 for DPA1; approximately 450 for DPB1. A later analysis re-examined previously published TCR beta repertoires from just over 650 donors and added high-resolution HLA genotyping to investigate patterns of TCR occurrence. In addition to the first cohort of about 650 subjects, a separate validation cohort of 120 different subjects was used. Across approximately 400 genotyped donors of the cohort, an average of about 240,000 unique TCR beta nucleotide sequences per donor were sequenced, and roughly 20% of those sequences were non-productive. An early release that covered approximately 600 HLA-typed donors contained about 300 gigabases of sequencing data and roughly 84 million unique TCR sequences. To predict cytomegalovirus infection status, the study combined high-throughput TCR immunosequencing, statistical association of individual TCRs with disease status, and machine learning. The later analysis used no new phenotypic data to find candidate immune exposures, relying instead on TCR beta sequences and their occurrence across donors. Four to six DR-DQ haplotypes were handled as single units for association and clustering, since linkage in the cohort was strong. Every discovery cohort repertoire had been produced on one sequencing platform. Donor age, sex, ethnicity and CMV serostatus were collected together with the repertoire data. Class I and class II HLA loci were covered by the typing at four-digit resolution. The study aimed to test whether cataloging public T cell receptors could reveal signatures of past pathogen exposure. Of the roughly 400 genotyped donors, less than 90% were placed in the genetic ancestry cluster associated with self-reported Caucasian donors.

General conclusions and limits of the study: In a later analysis, HLA-associated TCR beta chains were found to be more clonally expanded and to have lower generation probabilities than equally common non-associated chains. Specific HLA alleles were associated with around 18,000 TCR beta sequences at a false discovery rate of 0.05 in a later analysis. Several of the top co-occurrence clusters appeared to be linked to parvovirus B19, influenza, CMV and Epstein-Barr virus, according to a later analysis. Most TCR sequences were seen in very few donors, while some public TCRs were found in many individuals. The authors suggested that the approach could potentially be generalized to other disease states and immunological phenotypes. A further reported finding was that TCR beta sequences accurately predicted the HLA-A and HLA-B alleles for most subjects in the first cohort. A later genetic analysis associated a missense DCLRE1C variant with V-gene and J-gene trimming of TCR beta chains, and an independent cohort replicated the association. Cytomegalovirus status was reported to be diagnosed by the classifier with high specificity and sensitivity in both the original and validation cohorts. Linkage disequilibrium might explain the correlated functional status among segregating V segments, but an unknown experimental factor could not be excluded. Because counts were too low, roughly 16 rarely observed V segments, including chromosome 9 orphons, were left out of the earlier analysis of a few hundred of the donors. A cluster of highly shared sequence variants was judged likely to be a technical artifact of the sequencing pipeline. According to a later analysis, TCR association rates differed among HLA loci, with DRB1 alleles showing the most associated TCRs and HLA-C alleles showing the fewest. A few of the identified cytomegalovirus-associated TCR beta chains were confirmed in vitro to be specific for cytomegalovirus antigens. Compared with the 666-donor mean, donors in an Asian-associated ancestry cluster had fewer N-insertions in productive TCRs, according to a later genetic analysis. Sequencing depth was assumed to be roughly uniform across donors in the presence/absence analyses, though that assumption may not hold. The cohort was sequenced for TCR beta chains only, and without alpha or paired-chain data the features that could be detected were limited. Some IMGT-functional V segments, including TRBV6-2 and TRBV6-3, could not be distinguished by the 87-base-pair reads and were therefore excluded. A total of 150 or so TCR beta chains were listed by the study as associated with cytomegalovirus. An earlier analysis of approximately 570 of the donors showed that most TCR beta V segments appeared in productive rearrangements either about 87% or about 30% of the time, which broadly matched IMGT annotations. CMV serostatus was the only immune exposure information available for the cohort. When HLA alleles, especially DR and DQ, strongly co-occurred, attributing TCR associations to individual alleles was difficult. According to a later analysis, most CMV-associated TCR beta chains appeared to be HLA-restricted, and the HLA associations seemed to be driven largely by CMV exposure. Because HLA typing was missing for some donors at each locus, association tests included only the typed subset.

V loses 2 bases of germline sequence and J loses 4 bases, and the interval between the two ends is 12 bases. Via the germline V gene, CDR1 is MNHEY and CDR2 SVGAGI. Counted from cysteine to phenylalanine, this CDR3 has 15 amino acids. Of all the DNA, just the CDR3 is kept, 45 bases in frame from base 1. This sequence was found in a man aged 50 or older in good health and CMV-seronegative. The rearrangement combines TRBV6-5 with TRBJ1-3, with the D gene not clear enough to name. Sequencing used PBMCs. The DNA sequence reads TGTGCCAGCAGTTACAGTAAAACTACGGGAAACACCATATATTTT. This codes for CASSYSKTTGNTIYF.